These T cell receptor beta chains were read from a single sample in a study of blood T cells in healthy people across ages. TCRdb reprocessed the 5' RACE reads via MiXCR and lists one record per CDR3 protein. The sample yields around 520,000 distinct CDR3 sequences, about 29% seen once. This same sample was also taken into another study, of T cells of mothers and their children.

Sequenced input: blood. The receptors come from a boy aged 2 to 10 in good health. Both conserved end residues are part of each CDR3. A D gene is named only where the DNA matches it firmly. Clone size is stated in some rows and not others, as once, few, many or a class when expanded.

V	size	J	D	DNA	CDR3
TRBV25-1	many	TRBJ1-6	-	TGTGCCAGCAGACAGTCTTATAATTCACCCCTCCACTTT	CASRQSYNSPLHF
TRBV20-1	-	TRBJ1-4	-	TGCAGTGCTAGAGGTTCGACTGAAAAACTGTTTTTT	CSARGSTEKLFF
TRBV10-2	few	TRBJ1-6	-	TGCGCCAGCAGTGAGTCGGGTCTGAGCTCCTATAATTCACCCCTCCACTTT	CASSESGLSSYNSPLHF
TRBV7-2	many	TRBJ2-1	-	TGCGCCAGCAGCTTGGCCTCGGGGGCCTACAATGAGCAGTTCTTC	CASSLASGAYNEQFF
TRBV13	few	TRBJ1-2	-	TGTGCCAGCACCCAGAGCAACAGGGCGGGAGGCTACACCTTC	CASTQSNRAGGYTF
TRBV5-1	-	TRBJ2-7	-	TGCGCCAGCAGCTTGCGGGGGGCCACATCCTACGAGCAGTACTTC	CASSLRGATSYEQYF
TRBV12-3/TRBV12-4	-	TRBJ2-1	TRBD2	TGTGCCAGCAGTTTACAGGCGGGAGGGCAAAGTGAGCAGTTCTTC	CASSLQAGGQSEQFF
TRBV3-1	-	TRBJ2-7	-	TGTGCCAGCAGCCAAAGGACTCGCTCCTACGAGCAGTACTTC	CASSQRTRSYEQYF
TRBV20-1	few	TRBJ1-1	-	TGCAGTGCTAGCGGGGACGCCTGGAACACTGAAGCTTTCTTT	CSASGDAWNTEAFF
TRBV7-9	-	TRBJ2-5	TRBD2	TGTGCCAGCAGCTTCGCGGGGGGACTAGCGATCAAGACCCAGTACTTC	CASSFAGGLAIKTQYF
TRBV12-3/TRBV12-4	-	TRBJ1-6	-	TGTGCCAGCAGGGAGGGAAACAAGAATTCACCCCTCCACTTT	CASREGNKNSPLHF
TRBV7-6	-	TRBJ2-3	-	TGTGCCAGCAGCTTATCCCCCGCTGGGGATACGCAGTATTTT	CASSLSPAGDTQYF
TRBV12-3/TRBV12-4	-	TRBJ2-5	-	TGTGCCAGCAGTTTTCTACGGACAGAGGAGACCCAGTACTTC	CASSFLRTEETQYF
TRBV6-1	-	TRBJ1-2	-	TGTGCCAGCAGTGAGGGCTCTGGCTACACCTTC	CASSEGSGYTF
TRBV6-5	-	TRBJ1-1	-	TGTGCCAGCAGTTATTCTCCAAGGGTCCCACCTTCGAACACTGAAGCTTTCTTT	CASSYSPRVPPSNTEAFF
TRBV12-3/TRBV12-4	-	TRBJ2-1	TRBD2	TGTGCCAGCAGTTTTGTACTAGCGGGAAGAGGGAGCTCCTACAATGAGCAGTTCTTC	CASSFVLAGRGSSYNEQFF
TRBV13	-	TRBJ2-6	TRBD1	TGTGCCTGCGCGCAGATGGACAGGACTGTCTCTGGGGCCAACGTCCTGACTTTC	CACAQMDRTVSGANVLTF
TRBV6-2/TRBV6-3	-	TRBJ2-2	-	TGTGCCAGCACCCGGACGGCGAACACCGGGGAGCTGTTTTTT	CASTRTANTGELFF
TRBV20-1	many	TRBJ2-5	TRBD2	TGCAGTGCTCTTGATGTAGCGGGAGGGAAAGAGACCCAGTACTTC	CSALDVAGGKETQYF
TRBV5-1	few	TRBJ1-1	-	TGCGCCAGCAGCTTGGGAGGGACGGCGAACACTGAAGCTTTCTTT	CASSLGGTANTEAFF
TRBV25-1	few	TRBJ2-5	-	TGTGCCAGCAGTGAATACGGGACTCCCCACTTC	CASSEYGTPHF
TRBV11-2	-	TRBJ2-1	TRBD1	TGTGCCAGCAGCGTTGACAGGGTCCCCTTGCGCAGCTCCTACAATGAGCAGTTCTTC	CASSVDRVPLRSSYNEQFF
TRBV29-1	-	TRBJ1-2	-	TGCAGCGTGGAGGAGGGGGTGTATGGCTACACCTTC	CSVEEGVYGYTF
TRBV7-8	-	TRBJ2-7	-	TGTGCCAGCAGCTTCCAGGGGATGGAGTACGAGCAGTACTTC	CASSFQGMEYEQYF
TRBV12-3/TRBV12-4	-	TRBJ2-5	-	TGTGCCAGCACCGGCCTCGGGGAGACCCAGTACTTC	CASTGLGETQYF
TRBV3-1	few	TRBJ1-2	-	TGTGCCAGCAGCCAAGGACCCGCCGGCTATGGCTACACCTTC	CASSQGPAGYGYTF
TRBV6-1	few	TRBJ2-6	-	TGTGCCAGCAGTGCTCGGAGGGCCAACGTCCTGACTTTC	CASSARRANVLTF
TRBV5-1	-	TRBJ1-1	-	TGCGCCAGCAGCTCCCGGTTGGGGAACACTGAAGCTTTCTTT	CASSSRLGNTEAFF
TRBV6-1	few	TRBJ1-6	TRBD1	TGTGCCAGCAGTGACAGACAGGGGTTTAGTAATTCACCCCTCCACTTT	CASSDRQGFSNSPLHF
TRBV18	-	TRBJ2-1	-	TGTGCCAGCTCACCAGAAGGCCATGAGCAGTTCTTC	CASSPEGHEQFF
TRBV12-3/TRBV12-4	few	TRBJ2-1	TRBD2	TGTGCCAGCAGCCTTAAAGGCGGGGGGTTCTACAATGAGCAGTTCTTC	CASSLKGGGFYNEQFF
TRBV29-1	-	TRBJ2-7	TRBD2	TGCAGCGTTGAGGGCGGGAGTATCTACGAGCAGTACTTC	CSVEGGSIYEQYF
TRBV5-1	-	TRBJ2-1	-	TGCGCCAGCAGCGTACAGGGCAATGAGCAGTTCTTC	CASSVQGNEQFF
TRBV12-3/TRBV12-4	-	TRBJ2-7	-	TGTGCCAGCAGTTTAGCTTACTTCGGGAACTCCTACGAGCAGTACTTC	CASSLAYFGNSYEQYF
TRBV6-6	-	TRBJ2-3	-	TGTGCCAGCAGTTACTACGACAGACGATACACAGATACGCAGTATTTT	CASSYYDRRYTDTQYF
TRBV20-1	few	TRBJ2-2	-	TGCAGTGCTAAAACAGGAGGAGATACCGGGGAGCTGTTTTTT	CSAKTGGDTGELFF
TRBV24-1	-	TRBJ2-5	-	TGTGCCACCTCCAGGGGTAGATGGGAGACCCAGTACTTC	CATSRGRWETQYF
TRBV7-9	once	TRBJ1-6	-	TGTGCCAGCAGCTTCGACAGATCGAGCTCCTATAATTCACCCCTCCACTTT	CASSFDRSSSYNSPLHF
TRBV28	many	TRBJ2-5	-	TGTGCCAGCAGTTTTTTCTCTAGCGCACGAGAGACCCAGTACTTC	CASSFFSSARETQYF
TRBV28	few	TRBJ1-5	-	TGTGCCAGCAGAACAGGGTTGGGACAGCCCCAGCATTTT	CASRTGLGQPQHF
TRBV7-9	-	TRBJ1-2	-	TGTGCCGAAGCAGTTGCCCAGGCGGAAGGCTACACCTTC	CAEAVAQAEGYTF
TRBV29-1	few	TRBJ1-1	-	TGCAGATCGGCAGGGATCACTGAAGCTTTCTTT	CRSAGITEAFF
TRBV6-6	-	TRBJ1-4	TRBD1	TGTGCCAGCAGTTACACAGGGGGCGAGGAAAAACTGTTTTTT	CASSYTGGEEKLFF
TRBV7-2	few	TRBJ2-6	TRBD1	TGTGCCAGCAGCTTACCCGGGACAGGGGCCCCCCTTGGGGCCAACGTCCTGACTTTC	CASSLPGTGAPLGANVLTF
TRBV5-1	-	TRBJ2-7	TRBD1	TGCGCCAGCAGCTTGGGCAGACAGGGAATCTACGAGCAATACTTC	CASSLGRQGIYEQYF
TRBV10-3	-	TRBJ2-3	-	TGTGCCATCAGTGAGTCGGGTAGAGGCGCCAAAGATACGCAGTATTTT	CAISESGRGAKDTQYF
TRBV7-2	few	TRBJ2-2	-	TGTGCCAGCACCCCCCAGGGGCCCACCGGGGAGCTGTTTTTT	CASTPQGPTGELFF
TRBV28	few	TRBJ1-2	-	TGTGCCAGCAGTTTAGCCCGCTATGGCTACACCTTC	CASSLARYGYTF
TRBV18	many	TRBJ2-5	TRBD2	TGTGCCAGCTCCGGACTAGTCGGCGAGACCCAGTACTTC	CASSGLVGETQYF
TRBV12-3/TRBV12-4	-	TRBJ1-2	-	TGTGCCAGCAGTTTCAAGGGGTTCGTGACCTACACCTTC	CASSFKGFVTYTF
TRBV6-1	-	TRBJ1-5	TRBD1	TGTGCCAGCAGTGCCTTCGGGACAGCTAATAGCAATCAGCCCCAGCATTTT	CASSAFGTANSNQPQHF
TRBV12-3/TRBV12-4	few	TRBJ2-1	TRBD2	TGTGCCAGCAGTTCGGGACTAGCGGGAGTGGGAGAGCAGTTCTTC	CASSSGLAGVGEQFF
TRBV20-1	-	TRBJ1-5	-	TGCAGTGCTAGAGCCCGATGGAGCAATCAGCCCCAGCATTTT	CSARARWSNQPQHF
TRBV7-9	-	TRBJ1-5	-	TGTGCCAGCAGCGAGACCACAGGGATTGTCGATCAGCCCCAGCATTTT	CASSETTGIVDQPQHF
TRBV7-9	-	TRBJ2-5	TRBD1	TGTGCCAGCAGAAATCCGGGACAGACCCAAGAGACCCAGTACTTC	CASRNPGQTQETQYF
TRBV30	-	TRBJ1-4	-	TGTGCCTGGAGTGTACGGGGGAGTGAAAAACTGTTTTTT	CAWSVRGSEKLFF
TRBV2	few	TRBJ1-5	-	TGTGCCAGCAGCGGCGAGGTTGATAGCAGTCAGCCCCAGCATTTT	CASSGEVDSSQPQHF